The 28 T cell receptor beta chains listed next were all sequenced from one sample in a study of cytomegalovirus exposure and HLA in healthy donors. Sequencing used immunoSEQ multiplex PCR; TCRdb keeps in-frame clones, though not all of them. The sample shows about 200,000 clones, about 82% of them seen only once. The sample comprised PBMCs. The receptors were gathered from a woman between 18 and 29 years old in good health and CMV-seronegative.

This clone appeared once. The CDR3 nucleotides are TGTGCCAGCAGTTCCCGAGCCTATGAGACCCAGTACTTC. Its translation: CASSSRAYETQYF. The chain carries TRBV6-5 and TRBJ2-5; D unresolved. There are 13 residues in the CDR3. Germline assignment: CDR1 MNHEY and CDR2 SVGAGI. Trimming took off 4 bases at V and 5 bases at J, with 11 bases between the two ends.

The rearrangement links TRBV2 to TRBJ1-2, with 7 nucleotides matching TRBD1. V lost 0 bases to trimming and J lost 9 bases; unmatched junction nucleotides: 13. CDR1 and CDR2 from the germline V gene are SNHLY and FYNNEI. This CDR3 spans 16 amino acids. CDR3 residues: CASSEAPPGQTSSYTF. The CDR3 coding sequence is TGTGCCAGCAGTGAAGCCCCCCCGGGACAGACATCCAGCTACACCTTC.

CDR3 sequence (DNA): TGTGCCTGGAGTGTTGGTACATCAGCTGGAAACACCATATATTTT. Translating gives CAWSVGTSAGNTIYF. V and J are TRBV30 and TRBJ1-3; D is uncertain. CDR1 is GTSNPN, CDR2 SVGIG, per germline (reference sequence). V gave up 0 bases and J gave up 2 bases, with 11 bases separating them. This CDR3 comprises 15 residues.

This clone was recorded only once. The rearrangement links TRBV27 to TRBJ2-7; TRBD1 agrees at 7 bases. Germline trimming cut 3 bases from V and 6 bases from J; bases unmatched to any gene: 14. This CDR3 is 16 amino acids long. Germline CDR1 is MNHEY and CDR2 is SMNVEV (reference sequence). CDR3 in amino acids: CASSFVPGTAPSEQYF. The CDR3 DNA is TGTGCCAGCAGTTTTGTTCCAGGGACAGCCCCCTCCGAGCAGTACTTC.

This clone turned up a few times. This chain links TRBV29-1 with TRBJ1-5, with TRBD1 as a possible D gene (5 bases). In germline, CDR1 is SQVTM, CDR2 ANQGSEA. The CDR3 sequence is 13 residues long. V dropped 6 bases and J dropped 0 bases, with 9 bases sitting between them. CDR3 coding DNA: TGCAGCGTCCTGACAGCTAGCAATCAGCCCCAGCATTTT. It yields the protein CSVLTASNQPQHF.

The chain links TRBV27 to TRBJ2-3; D gene unclear. The CDR3 loop spans 15 amino acids. V was pared by 6 bases and J by 0 bases, with 13 bases between. Germline CDR1 is MNHEY and CDR2 is SMNVEV (reference sequence). The CDR3 loop reads CASRLVDGSTDTQYF. Here the CDR3 DNA reads TGTGCCAGCAGGCTGGTCGACGGGAGCACAGATACGCAGTATTTT.

This sequence joins TRBV6-1 and TRBJ2-7; tentatively, D is TRBD1 (6 bases). Germline V gives CDR1 MNHNS, CDR2 SASEGT. This CDR3 has 14 residues. Trimming took 7 bases from V and 1 from J, leaving 14 bases between them. The CDR3 loop reads CASIIVQGSYEQYF. DNA of the CDR3: TGTGCCAGCATCATAGTACAGGGTTCCTACGAGCAGTACTTC.

The CDR3 nucleotides are TGCAGCGTTTCAGTCAGTTCAATGAACACTGAAGCTTTCTTT. This translates into CSVSVSSMNTEAFF. The chain combines TRBV29-1 with TRBJ1-1; D call uncertain. Germline-derived CDR1 and CDR2 are SQVTM and ANQGSEA. Trimming pared 5 bases from V and 0 bases from J, leaving 13 bases between. CDR3 length: 14 amino acids.

The V call is TRBV4-1, the J call TRBJ2-7, with TRBD1 identical over 8 bases. V gave up 1 base and J gave up 3 bases; unmatched junction bases: 5. CDR1 and CDR2 (germline): MGHRA, YSYEKL. This CDR3 spans 15 amino acids. Here the CDR3 reads CASSQVGQGGYEQYF. The CDR3, as DNA: TGCGCCAGCAGCCAAGTCGGACAGGGTGGCTACGAGCAGTACTTC.

The rearrangement links TRBV11-1 to TRBJ2-3, with TRBD1 as a possible D gene (6 bases). CDR3 length: 16 amino acids. Per the germline V gene, CDR1 is SGHAT and CDR2 is FQDESV (reference sequence). Trimming removed 5 bases at V and 2 bases at J, with 17 bases between. DNA for the CDR3: TGTGCCAGCAGCCCTCGGGACACCCCTTACACAGATACGCAGTATTTT. As protein: CASSPRDTPYTDTQYF.

The rearrangement links TRBV6-5 to TRBJ1-2; weak D call: TRBD1 (5 bases). CDR1 MNHEY and CDR2 SVGAGI come from the germline V gene. The CDR3 runs to 14 residues. The ends were cut back, 3 bases at V and 7 bases at J, with 15 bases in the middle. CDR3 protein: CASSYRGKEFGYTF. The CDR3 nucleotides are TGTGCCAGCAGTTATAGGGGAAAAGAGTTTGGCTACACCTTC.

The genes are TRBV7-2 and TRBJ2-1; 10 nucleotides agree with TRBD2. This CDR3 is 15 amino acids long. Germline V CDR1 and CDR2: SGHTA, FQGNSA. Trimming at V came to 3 bases and at J to 5 bases, leaving 4 bases not matched to a gene. CDR3 sequence (DNA): TGTGCCAGCAGCTTGAGCGGGGGGGCCCACAATGAGCAGTTCTTC. It encodes CASSLSGGAHNEQFF.

The chain has TRBV7-2 and TRBJ2-7; 10 nucleotides match TRBD2. The V and J ends lost 1 base and 6 bases, in that order; junction bases with no gene match: 6. The V gene's germline CDR1 is SGHTA and CDR2 FQGNSA. CDR3 length: 15 amino acids. This CDR3 is CASSLVPLAGVEQYF. As DNA, the CDR3 is TGTGCCAGCAGCTTAGTGCCCCTAGCGGGGGTCGAGCAGTACTTC.

The V call is TRBV19, the J call TRBJ2-7, with D maybe TRBD1 (5 bases). This CDR3 is built from 15 residues. Trimming left V 1 base short and J 5 bases short, with 15 bases between. Germline V lookup: CDR1 LNHDA, CDR2 SQIVND (reference sequence). CDR3 protein: CASSIVGQGKDEQYF. DNA for the CDR3: TGTGCCAGTAGTATAGTAGGTCAGGGCAAGGACGAGCAGTACTTC.

This chain connects TRBV6-5 to TRBJ2-7; TRBD2 is a possible D gene (5 bases). The V gene lost 6 bases and the J gene lost 3 bases, with 12 bases spanning the gap. Germline values: CDR1 MNHEY, CDR2 SVGAGI. The CDR3 is 13 residues long. The CDR3 region has the DNA TGTGCCAGCAGCGCCGGGATAGGCTACGAGCAGTACTTC. As protein: CASSAGIGYEQYF.

The chain has TRBV6-1 and TRBJ1-2; D is undetermined. The ends were cut back, 7 bases at V and 3 bases at J, with 15 bases in the middle. The germline CDR1 and CDR2 sequences are MNHNS and SASEGT. This CDR3 contains 14 residues. CDR3: CASTLGGQYYGYTF. The CDR3 DNA sequence: TGTGCCAGCACCCTGGGTGGGCAATACTATGGCTACACCTTC.

The V and J genes are TRBV6-5 and TRBJ2-2; tentative D call: TRBD1 (5 bases). In germline, CDR1 is MNHEY, CDR2 SVGAGI. The CDR3 extends over 15 amino acids. V was cut by 2 bases and J by 2 bases, with 9 bases left in between. CDR3 bases: TGTGCCAGCAGTTACCTCGACAGAAACACCGGGGAGCTGTTTTTT. It translates to CASSYLDRNTGELFF.

The V and J genes are TRBV27 and TRBJ2-1; TRBD2 might be the D (5 bases). Deletions cut 3 bases from V and 5 bases from J, with 8 bases between. The germline V gene encodes CDR1 MNHEY and CDR2 SMNVEV (reference sequence). The CDR3 has 13 amino acids. CDR3 bases: TGTGCCAGCAGTTTTGAGGAGGACAATGAGCAGTTCTTC. It translates to CASSFEEDNEQFF.

This clone was seen many times. The rearrangement links TRBV27 to TRBJ2-4, with D unresolved. The CDR3 contains 10 residues. The V gene's germline CDR1 is MNHEY and CDR2 SMNVEV (reference sequence). Trimming pared 2 bases from V and 11 bases from J, leaving 4 bases between. The CDR3 is CASSLIVQYF. As DNA, the CDR3 is TGTGCCAGCAGTTTAATCGTTCAGTACTTC.

V usage is TRBV30 and J usage is TRBJ1-3; 7 bases line up with TRBD1. The CDR3 sequence is 13 residues long. With V trimmed by 4 bases and J by 1 base, 1 base remained unmatched. Per the germline V gene, CDR1 is GTSNPN and CDR2 is SVGIG (reference sequence). CDR3 region: CAWTTGSGNTIYF. CDR3 DNA: TGTGCCTGGACGACAGGGTCTGGAAACACCATATATTTT.

V gene TRBV2 combines with J gene TRBJ1-2, with 7 bases that match TRBD1. The V gene's germline CDR1 is SNHLY and CDR2 FYNNEI. This CDR3 comprises 16 residues. The V segment lost 1 base and the J segment 1 base; nucleotides outside the gene matches: 6. The CDR3 DNA sequence: TGTGCCAGCAGTGAAGGACGGGACAGCCATAACTATGGCTACACCTTC. This gives the protein CASSEGRDSHNYGYTF.

The chain links TRBV5-4 to TRBJ1-1; TRBD1 matches 7 bases. Trimming took 2 bases from V and 11 from J; bases not matched to a gene: 6. CDR3 size: 12 residues. The germline CDR1 and CDR2 sequences are SGHNT and YYREEE (reference sequence). CDR3: CASSLDRVFAFF. The CDR3 bases are TGTGCCAGCAGCTTAGACAGGGTGTTCGCTTTCTTT.

This rearrangement joins TRBV11-2 to TRBJ2-4; TRBD2 matches at 9 bases. Germline values: CDR1 SGHAT, CDR2 FQNNGV. Trimming at V came to 1 base and at J to 10 bases, leaving 14 bases not matched to a gene. This CDR3 has 17 amino acids. The CDR3 coding sequence is TGTGCCAGCAGCTTAGGCCCAACTAGCGGGTCTAAAGTGATTCAGTACTTC. This sequence encodes CASSLGPTSGSKVIQYF. Together with reference TRBV11-2 and TRBJ2-4, the CDR3 gives the full variable domain: EAGVAQSPRYKIIEKRQSVAFWCNPISGHATLYWYQQILGQGPKLLIQFQNNGVVDDSQLPKDRFSAERLKGVDSTLKIQPAKLEDSAVYLCASSLGPTSGSKVIQYFGAGTRLSVL.

In DNA, the CDR3 is TGTGCCAGCAGCATTAGGAGGCAGGCCTATGGCTACACCTTC. The encoded protein is CASSIRRQAYGYTF. The rearrangement uses TRBV7-2 and TRBJ1-2; D is uncertain. There are 14 residues in the CDR3. Per germline, CDR1 SGHTA and CDR2 FQGNSA. V lost 5 bases, J lost 4 bases, and 14 bases lay in between.

V is TRBV6-5 and J is TRBJ1-4; D is possibly TRBD1 (5 bases). The CDR3 extends over 13 amino acids. The V and J ends lost 7 bases and 5 bases respectively, with 11 bases between them. Germline values: CDR1 MNHEY, CDR2 SVGAGI. The CDR3 DNA is TGTGCCAGCACAGACAGAAGCAATGAAAAACTGTTTTTT. Encoded protein: CASTDRSNEKLFF.

In this sample, this clone turned up a few times. This chain joins TRBV19 and TRBJ2-1; 7 nucleotides line up with TRBD2. Per the germline V gene, CDR1 is LNHDA and CDR2 is SQIVND (reference sequence). This CDR3 is built from 16 residues. V lost 4 bases, J lost 6 bases, and 12 bases stayed unmatched. CDR3 bases: TGTGCCAGTAGTACAACATCGGGGGGTGGTCTCAATGAGCAGTTCTTC. Residues: CASSTTSGGGLNEQFF.

The chain is built from TRBV5-4 and TRBJ2-2, with D tentatively TRBD1 (5 bases). CDR1 is SGHNT, CDR2 YYREEE, per germline (reference sequence). Trimming took 4 bases from V and 6 from J, leaving 7 bases between them. The CDR3 spans 12 residues. CDR3 DNA sequence: TGTGCCAGCAGCGGGGCAGCCGGGGAGCTGTTTTTT. Translating it yields CASSGAAGELFF.

This sequence joins TRBV6-5 and TRBJ2-7; 7 bases agree with TRBD2. J was trimmed by 1 base and V by 7 bases; bases with no gene match: 10. CDR1 and CDR2 (germline): MNHEY, SVGAGI. There are 15 residues in the CDR3. The CDR3 is CASTALTSRSYEQYF. Written as DNA, the CDR3 is TGTGCCAGCACCGCGTTGACTAGCCGATCCTACGAGCAGTACTTC.